The present TCR beta chain was sequenced within a study of radiation and T cells in renal cell carcinoma. The overall study: Nephrectomy followed 15 Gy stereotactic body radiation by 4 weeks.

In regard to this clone: Its antigen is not known.

Regarding the study as a whole: Pretreatment tumor biopsies were lacking, so baseline clonotypes are unknown. In blood, top tumor clones expanded by 2 weeks, shrinking by 4.

The repertoire was sequenced with immunoSEQ multiplex PCR; TCRdb's copy has only in-frame clones and lacks some. This table holds roughly 140,000 clones, roughly 90% found once. Time point specified: blood 2 weeks post-SBRT. The treatment was: 15 Gy SBRT to primary tumor, nephrectomy 4 weeks later. Radiation-treated patients gave blood at baseline, week 2 and week 4. The sequence derives from a woman in her forties or fifties with renal cell carcinoma. Sequenced here: blood, sampled from a patient whose treatment included radiotherapy and nephrectomy.

Here the CDR3 reads CASSYFKTGTENTIYF. The CDR3 nucleotides are TGTGCCAGCAGTTACTTCAAAACCGGGACCGAAAACACCATATATTTT. The rearrangement uses TRBV6-8 and TRBJ1-3; D possibly corresponds to TRBD1 (5 bases). The germline gives CDR1 MNHGY, CDR2 SAAAGT. The CDR3 is made up of 16 amino acids. V lost 1 base and J lost 6, with 16 bases in between.